This is a list of T cell receptor beta chains from one sample in a study of blood T cell repertoires in COVID-19. The method was immunoSEQ multiplex PCR; TCRdb's version includes in-frame clones alone and lacks a portion of them. The repertoire holds approximately 670,000 clones, with approximately 90% as singletons. Sequencing input: peripheral blood. These receptor sequences come from a woman aged 18-29 years with acute or convalescent COVID-19. Both conserved end residues are part of each CDR3. Fields, in order: D gene, clone size, V gene, J gene, CDR3 protein, CDR3 DNA. A D gene is named only where the DNA matches it firmly. Size is omitted from some rows. Given values are once, few, many or a class for expanded clones.

D: TRBD1
size: .
V: TRBV10-3
J: TRBJ2-2
CDR3: CAIGGQSNTGELFF
DNA: TGTGCCATCGGGGGACAGTCGAACACCGGGGAGCTGTTTTTT

D: .
size: .
V: TRBV12-3/TRBV12-4
J: TRBJ2-3
CDR3: CASSQSTDTQYF
DNA: TGTGCCAGCAGCCAAAGCACAGATACGCAGTATTTT

D: .
size: .
V: TRBV12-3/TRBV12-4
J: TRBJ1-3
CDR3: CASSLKPGNTIYF
DNA: TGTGCCAGCAGTTTAAAGCCGGGGAACACCATATATTTT

D: .
size: .
V: TRBV11-2
J: TRBJ2-4
CDR3: CASRNLGDIQYF
DNA: TGTGCCAGCAGAAACTTAGGAGACATTCAGTACTTC

D: TRBD2
size: .
V: TRBV4-1
J: TRBJ2-1
CDR3: CASSQDRLRGAKVHNEQFF
DNA: TGCGCCAGCAGCCAAGATCGATTGCGGGGGGCAAAGGTACACAATGAGCAGTTCTTC

D: .
size: once
V: TRBV12-3/TRBV12-4
J: TRBJ1-2
CDR3: CASRTGDLGYTF
DNA: TGTGCCAGCAGGACGGGAGATCTCGGCTACACCTTC

D: .
size: once
V: TRBV24-1
J: TRBJ1-2
CDR3: CATSDPGQPPGGYTF
DNA: TGTGCCACCAGTGATCCCGGACAACCCCCCGGTGGCTACACCTTC

D: TRBD1
size: .
V: TRBV5-5
J: TRBJ1-5
CDR3: CASSLGTGGDQPQHF
DNA: TGTGCCAGCAGCCTGGGGACAGGGGGGGATCAGCCCCAGCATTTT

D: .
size: .
V: TRBV9
J: TRBJ2-7
CDR3: CASSVQVTGVWGQYF
DNA: TGTGCCAGCAGCGTACAAGTCACAGGAGTTTGGGGGCAGTACTTC

D: .
size: .
V: TRBV7-9
J: TRBJ1-4
CDR3: CASSYLTNEKLFF
DNA: TGTGCCAGCAGCTATCTAACTAATGAAAAACTGTTTTTT

D: .
size: once
V: TRBV3-1/TRBV3-2
J: TRBJ1-2
CDR3: CASSSLSGFGGYTF
DNA: TGTGCCAGCAGCTCTCTTTCAGGGTTCGGGGGCTACACCTTC

D: .
size: .
V: TRBV30
J: TRBJ2-2
CDR3: CASSYSLTGELFF
DNA: TGTGCCTCCTCGTACAGCCTCACCGGGGAGCTGTTTTTT

D: .
size: once
V: TRBV7-2
J: TRBJ2-3
CDR3: CASSLDQGRRGDTQYF
DNA: TGTGCCAGCAGCTTAGACCAGGGGCGCAGAGGAGATACGCAGTATTTT

D: .
size: .
V: TRBV5-1
J: TRBJ2-4
CDR3: CASSSGSALAKNIQYF
DNA: TGCGCCAGCAGCTCCGGGAGCGCACTAGCCAAAAACATTCAGTACTTC

D: .
size: .
V: TRBV6-5
J: TRBJ2-1
CDR3: CASSYGGVRLNNEQFF
DNA: TGTGCCAGCAGTTACGGGGGCGTCAGACTAAACAATGAGCAGTTCTTC

D: .
size: few
V: TRBV3-1/TRBV3-2
J: TRBJ1-2
CDR3: CASSHARRNYGYTF
DNA: TGTGCCAGCAGCCATGCCAGGAGGAACTATGGCTACACCTTC

D: .
size: once
V: TRBV4-3
J: TRBJ1-1
CDR3: CASSQDTGGAEAFF
DNA: TGCGCCAGCAGCCAAGACACGGGGGGGGCTGAAGCTTTCTTT

D: TRBD1
size: .
V: TRBV18
J: TRBJ1-1
CDR3: CASSPAIQGTEAFF
DNA: TGTGCCAGCTCACCGGCTATACAGGGGACTGAAGCTTTCTTT

D: .
size: .
V: TRBV14
J: TRBJ2-1
CDR3: CASSLIRGYTNEQFF
DNA: TGTGCCAGCAGCCTTATAAGAGGCTATACAAATGAGCAGTTCTTC

D: TRBD2
size: .
V: TRBV6-5
J: TRBJ2-5
CDR3: CASSLAGGETQYF
DNA: TGTGCCAGCAGTCTAGCGGGGGGAGAGACCCAGTACTTC

D: .
size: .
V: TRBV5-1
J: TRBJ2-1
CDR3: CASSPLATLWGNEQFF
DNA: TGCGCCAGCAGCCCTCTAGCCACCCTCTGGGGAAATGAGCAGTTCTTC

D: TRBD1
size: .
V: TRBV5-1
J: TRBJ2-7
CDR3: CASSLQGEFEQYF
DNA: TGCGCCAGCAGCCTACAGGGGGAGTTCGAGCAGTACTTC

D: .
size: .
V: TRBV7-9
J: TRBJ1-5
CDR3: CASSLGGVYQPQHF
DNA: TGTGCCAGCAGCTTAGGGGGGGTTTATCAGCCCCAGCATTTT

D: .
size: once
V: TRBV18
J: TRBJ1-5
CDR3: CASSQDGDQPQHF
DNA: TGTGCCAGCTCACAGGACGGGGATCAGCCCCAGCATTTT

D: TRBD1
size: .
V: TRBV11-2
J: TRBJ2-7
CDR3: CASSFGQGPSYEQYF
DNA: TGTGCCAGCAGCTTCGGACAGGGTCCTTCCTACGAGCAGTACTTC

D: .
size: few
V: TRBV9
J: TRBJ1-2
CDR3: CASSNGHTPNYGYTF
DNA: TGTGCCAGCAGCAACGGACACACACCTAACTATGGCTACACCTTC

D: .
size: .
V: TRBV4-3
J: TRBJ1-6
CDR3: CASHTAGSPLHF
DNA: TGCGCCAGCCACACAGCGGGGTCACCCCTCCACTTT

D: TRBD1
size: .
V: TRBV29-1
J: TRBJ1-2
CDR3: CSASTGDYGYTF
DNA: TGCAGCGCTTCGACAGGGGACTATGGCTACACCTTC